The rows below give T cell receptor beta chains drawn from one sample of a study of shared clonotypes between healthy human individuals. Data came from immunoSEQ multiplex PCR; TCRdb stores just in-frame clones and leaves some out. The sample has some 320,000 clones, roughly 84% seen once. The sequencing input was memory CD8+ T cells sorted from blood. The origin of the receptors is a man between 18 and 29 years old in good health. The CDR3 runs from the conserved cysteine through the conserved F or W. Fields, in order: V gene, J gene, D gene, clone size, CDR3 protein, CDR3 DNA. D genes are given only for firm matches. Size is stated for part of the rows, as once, few or many counts, or as a class when the clone is expanded.

v_call: TRBV13
j_call: TRBJ2-7
d_call: TRBD1
clone_size: .
cdr3_aa: CASSVEGQGMYEQYF
cdr3_nt: TGTGCCAGCAGTGTCGAGGGACAGGGGATGTACGAGCAGTACTTC

v_call: TRBV15
j_call: TRBJ1-5
d_call: .
clone_size: .
cdr3_aa: CATNPAPGAGVDQPQHF
cdr3_nt: TGTGCCACCAATCCCGCTCCGGGGGCAGGGGTTGATCAGCCCCAGCATTTT

v_call: TRBV7-6
j_call: TRBJ2-5
d_call: .
clone_size: .
cdr3_aa: CASSLYAGQETQYF
cdr3_nt: TGTGCCAGCAGCTTATATGCCGGGCAAGAGACCCAGTACTTC

v_call: TRBV7-9
j_call: TRBJ2-1
d_call: TRBD1
clone_size: .
cdr3_aa: CASSPDRGVLNEQFF
cdr3_nt: TGTGCCAGCAGCCCCGACAGGGGAGTTCTCAATGAGCAGTTCTTC

v_call: TRBV4-3
j_call: TRBJ2-5
d_call: TRBD2
clone_size: .
cdr3_aa: CASSPLAGVLETQYF
cdr3_nt: TGCGCCAGCAGCCCACTAGCGGGAGTCCTAGAGACCCAGTACTTC

v_call: TRBV4-3
j_call: TRBJ2-5
d_call: .
clone_size: .
cdr3_aa: CASSRTGSAFETQYF
cdr3_nt: TGCGCCAGCAGCCGAACCGGGAGCGCCTTCGAGACCCAGTACTTC

v_call: TRBV11-3
j_call: TRBJ2-3
d_call: TRBD1
clone_size: .
cdr3_aa: CASSQGQGMGTDTQYF
cdr3_nt: TGTGCCAGCAGCCAAGGACAGGGAATGGGGACAGATACGCAGTATTTT

v_call: TRBV12-2
j_call: TRBJ2-5
d_call: .
clone_size: .
cdr3_aa: CASRRLLTVIQETQYF
cdr3_nt: TGTGCAAGTCGTAGACTATTGACAGTGATCCAAGAGACCCAGTACTTC

v_call: TRBV30
j_call: TRBJ2-5
d_call: TRBD2
clone_size: .
cdr3_aa: CAWSVLAGAPGKGTQYF
cdr3_nt: TGTGCCTGGAGTGTACTAGCGGGGGCCCCGGGGAAAGGGACCCAGTACTTC

v_call: TRBV10-2
j_call: TRBJ2-7
d_call: .
clone_size: .
cdr3_aa: CASSFEGAYEQYF
cdr3_nt: TGCGCCAGCAGTTTTGAGGGGGCCTACGAGCAGTACTTC

v_call: TRBV5-1
j_call: TRBJ2-7
d_call: .
clone_size: .
cdr3_aa: CASSLARVGTTEQYF
cdr3_nt: TGCGCCAGCAGCTTGGCGCGGGTGGGCACTACCGAGCAGTACTTC

v_call: TRBV27
j_call: TRBJ2-3
d_call: .
clone_size: .
cdr3_aa: CASSSHRTDTQYF
cdr3_nt: TGTGCCAGCAGCTCCCATCGCACAGATACGCAGTATTTT

v_call: TRBV7-9
j_call: TRBJ1-1
d_call: .
clone_size: .
cdr3_aa: CASSLNLVTTEAFF
cdr3_nt: TGTGCCAGCAGCCTGAATCTGGTAACCACTGAAGCTTTCTTT

v_call: TRBV7-9
j_call: TRBJ1-1
d_call: TRBD1
clone_size: .
cdr3_aa: CASSSPGTGDLSAFF
cdr3_nt: TGTGCCAGCAGCTCTCCCGGGACAGGGGACCTGTCCGCTTTCTTT

v_call: TRBV30
j_call: TRBJ2-2
d_call: .
clone_size: .
cdr3_aa: CAWKDKNTGELFF
cdr3_nt: TGTGCCTGGAAAGACAAGAACACCGGGGAGCTGTTTTTT

v_call: TRBV6-1
j_call: TRBJ2-7
d_call: TRBD1
clone_size: medium-sized
cdr3_aa: CASSEGLAGGNYEQYF
cdr3_nt: TGTGCCAGCAGTGAAGGTTTGGCAGGGGGCAACTACGAGCAGTACTTC

v_call: TRBV5-4
j_call: TRBJ1-1
d_call: .
clone_size: .
cdr3_aa: CASSLELSSTEAFF
cdr3_nt: TGTGCCAGCAGCTTGGAGCTGAGTAGCACTGAAGCTTTCTTT

v_call: TRBV7-9
j_call: TRBJ2-2
d_call: TRBD1
clone_size: .
cdr3_aa: CASSLVEDRGRDTGELFF
cdr3_nt: TGTGCCAGCAGCTTAGTAGAGGACAGGGGACGGGACACCGGGGAGCTGTTTTTT

v_call: TRBV30
j_call: TRBJ2-2
d_call: .
clone_size: .
cdr3_aa: CAWSVLWGASPGELFF
cdr3_nt: TGTGCCTGGAGTGTACTGTGGGGCGCGTCTCCCGGGGAGCTGTTTTTT

v_call: TRBV2
j_call: TRBJ2-1
d_call: .
clone_size: .
cdr3_aa: CASEAVVNSYNEQFF
cdr3_nt: TGTGCCAGCGAGGCCGTTGTGAACTCCTACAATGAGCAGTTCTTC

v_call: TRBV27
j_call: TRBJ2-7
d_call: .
clone_size: .
cdr3_aa: CASSLSYPSPYEQYF
cdr3_nt: TGTGCCAGCAGTTTATCGTACCCGTCCCCCTACGAGCAGTACTTC

v_call: TRBV29-1
j_call: TRBJ2-2
d_call: .
clone_size: .
cdr3_aa: CSVVGLGGGELFF
cdr3_nt: TGCAGCGTTGTGGGGCTAGGTGGCGGGGAGCTGTTTTTT

v_call: TRBV4-2
j_call: TRBJ1-2
d_call: .
clone_size: .
cdr3_aa: CASSQAKSTAKIYGYTF
cdr3_nt: TGTGCCAGCAGCCAAGCTAAGTCTACAGCAAAGATCTATGGCTACACCTTC

v_call: TRBV6-1
j_call: TRBJ1-4
d_call: TRBD1
clone_size: .
cdr3_aa: CASSEEQGSNEKLFF
cdr3_nt: TGTGCCAGCAGTGAAGAACAGGGGTCTAATGAAAAACTGTTTTTT

v_call: TRBV6-1
j_call: TRBJ2-2
d_call: .
clone_size: .
cdr3_aa: CASSEYGINAGELFF
cdr3_nt: TGTGCCAGCAGTGAATACGGTATTAACGCCGGGGAGCTGTTTTTT

v_call: TRBV27
j_call: TRBJ2-1
d_call: TRBD2
clone_size: once
cdr3_aa: CASSPGTSGYNEQFF
cdr3_nt: TGTGCCAGCAGTCCCGGGACTAGCGGATACAATGAGCAGTTCTTC

v_call: TRBV11-2
j_call: TRBJ2-7
d_call: TRBD1
clone_size: .
cdr3_aa: CASSLVGRGYEQYF
cdr3_nt: TGTGCCAGCAGCTTAGTAGGCAGGGGGTACGAGCAGTACTTC

v_call: TRBV7-3
j_call: TRBJ2-7
d_call: .
clone_size: .
cdr3_aa: CASSLGVGSYEQYF
cdr3_nt: TGTGCCAGCAGCTTAGGCGTCGGTTCCTACGAGCAGTACTTC

v_call: TRBV6-5
j_call: TRBJ2-7
d_call: TRBD1
clone_size: .
cdr3_aa: CASSHRGLTYEQYF
cdr3_nt: TGTGCCAGCAGCCACAGGGGGCTGACCTACGAGCAGTACTTC

v_call: TRBV4-1
j_call: TRBJ2-3
d_call: TRBD1
clone_size: few
cdr3_aa: CASSLRDRGLDTQYF
cdr3_nt: TGCGCCAGCAGCCTCCGGGACAGGGGGCTGGATACGCAGTATTTT

v_call: TRBV27
j_call: TRBJ2-3
d_call: .
clone_size: .
cdr3_aa: CASSLLAGFGADTQYF
cdr3_nt: TGTGCCAGCAGTTTATTGGCGGGATTCGGTGCAGATACGCAGTATTTT

v_call: TRBV11-2
j_call: TRBJ1-2
d_call: TRBD1
clone_size: .
cdr3_aa: CASRRTGGDGYTF
cdr3_nt: TGTGCCAGCAGACGGACAGGGGGCGATGGCTACACCTTC

v_call: TRBV7-9
j_call: TRBJ2-5
d_call: .
clone_size: few
cdr3_aa: CASSLQGDFQETQYF
cdr3_nt: TGTGCCAGCAGCCTGCAGGGGGACTTCCAAGAGACCCAGTACTTC

v_call: TRBV30
j_call: TRBJ2-7
d_call: .
clone_size: .
cdr3_aa: CAWSLGTSYEQYF
cdr3_nt: TGTGCCTGGAGTTTAGGGACATCGTACGAGCAGTACTTC

v_call: TRBV4-3
j_call: TRBJ1-1
d_call: .
clone_size: .
cdr3_aa: CASSQVPLPGSRAFF
cdr3_nt: TGCGCCAGCAGCCAAGTTCCCCTCCCGGGCTCGCGAGCTTTCTTT

v_call: TRBV7-9
j_call: TRBJ1-5
d_call: .
clone_size: once
cdr3_aa: CASSLDGTFHSNQPQHF
cdr3_nt: TGTGCCAGCAGCTTAGATGGTACATTCCATAGCAATCAGCCCCAGCATTTT

v_call: TRBV9
j_call: TRBJ2-7
d_call: .
clone_size: .
cdr3_aa: CASSPTQGRDEQYF
cdr3_nt: TGTGCCAGCAGCCCGACACAGGGTCGGGACGAGCAGTACTTC

v_call: TRBV4-1
j_call: TRBJ2-7
d_call: .
clone_size: .
cdr3_aa: CASSQASENYEQYF
cdr3_nt: TGCGCCAGCAGCCAAGCGTCAGAAAACTACGAGCAGTACTTC

v_call: TRBV21-1
j_call: TRBJ2-1
d_call: .
clone_size: .
cdr3_aa: CASSKVWGRFYNEQFF
cdr3_nt: TGTGCCAGCAGCAAAGTTTGGGGGCGATTTTACAATGAGCAGTTCTTC

v_call: TRBV11-1
j_call: TRBJ2-7
d_call: .
clone_size: .
cdr3_aa: CASSLEAGSYEQYF
cdr3_nt: TGTGCCAGCAGCTTAGAGGCCGGGTCCTACGAGCAGTACTTC

v_call: TRBV10-2
j_call: TRBJ1-2
d_call: .
clone_size: .
cdr3_aa: CASSVIPVYGYTF
cdr3_nt: TGCGCCAGCAGTGTCATACCGGTCTATGGCTACACCTTC

v_call: TRBV27
j_call: TRBJ1-5
d_call: .
clone_size: .
cdr3_aa: CASSLSGSNQPQHF
cdr3_nt: TGTGCCAGCAGTTTATCGGGCAGCAATCAGCCCCAGCATTTT

v_call: TRBV27
j_call: TRBJ2-3
d_call: .
clone_size: .
cdr3_aa: CASSSTDTQYF
cdr3_nt: TGTGCCAGCAGTTCCACAGATACGCAGTATTTT

v_call: TRBV4-3
j_call: TRBJ1-3
d_call: .
clone_size: .
cdr3_aa: CASSQDGGSGNTIYF
cdr3_nt: TGCGCCAGCAGCCAAGACGGGGGATCAGGAAACACCATATATTTT

v_call: TRBV7-2
j_call: TRBJ1-1
d_call: .
clone_size: once
cdr3_aa: CASSLLSRSVYTEAFF
cdr3_nt: TGTGCCAGCAGCTTATTAAGTAGATCGGTTTACACTGAAGCTTTCTTT

v_call: TRBV6-1
j_call: TRBJ2-6
d_call: .
clone_size: once
cdr3_aa: CASSDPGSGANVLTF
cdr3_nt: TGTGCCAGCAGTGACCCCGGCTCTGGGGCCAACGTCCTGACTTTC

v_call: TRBV7-9
j_call: TRBJ1-3
d_call: .
clone_size: .
cdr3_aa: CASSLPQGYSGNTIYF
cdr3_nt: TGTGCCAGCAGCTTGCCCCAGGGTTACTCTGGAAACACCATATATTTT

v_call: TRBV6-5
j_call: TRBJ2-5
d_call: .
clone_size: few
cdr3_aa: CASSYSVEYQETQYF
cdr3_nt: TGTGCCAGCAGTTACTCTGTGGAGTACCAAGAGACCCAGTACTTC

v_call: TRBV30
j_call: TRBJ2-7
d_call: .
clone_size: .
cdr3_aa: CAWSGRIRPEQYF
cdr3_nt: TGTGCCTGGAGTGGCCGGATTCGCCCCGAGCAGTACTTC

v_call: TRBV7-6
j_call: TRBJ1-1
d_call: .
clone_size: .
cdr3_aa: CASSPDRSYTEAFF
cdr3_nt: TGTGCCAGCAGCCCAGACAGGTCTTACACTGAAGCTTTCTTT

v_call: TRBV7-6
j_call: TRBJ2-7
d_call: .
clone_size: .
cdr3_aa: CASSLDRTYEQYF
cdr3_nt: TGTGCCAGCAGCCTAGACAGAACCTACGAGCAGTACTTC

v_call: TRBV27
j_call: TRBJ2-7
d_call: .
clone_size: .
cdr3_aa: CASSLATGNLYEQYF
cdr3_nt: TGTGCCAGCAGTTTAGCCACAGGGAATCTCTACGAGCAGTACTTC

v_call: TRBV2
j_call: TRBJ2-7
d_call: TRBD1
clone_size: .
cdr3_aa: CASSGDRGGIYEQYF
cdr3_nt: TGTGCCAGCAGTGGTGACAGGGGGGGGATCTACGAGCAGTACTTC